Below, 20 T cell receptor beta chains from the same sample are listed, as sequenced in a study of sequential checkpoint blockade in melanoma. This table comes from immunoSEQ multiplex PCR, and its TCRdb copy is limited to in-frame clones, with some not included. Of 9,500 to 15,000 clones listed, approximately 27% are singletons. This sample's treatment: randomized to nivolumab then ipilimumab (arm A) or the reverse (arm B). Sequenced here: tumor tissue (inferred from file names), sampled from a patient given nivolumab and ipilimumab in sequence. Receptors were obtained from a human donor with melanoma.

This clone was recorded a few times. The genes are TRBV6-8 and TRBJ1-6; 7 nucleotides match TRBD1. The V and J ends lost 4 bases and 2 bases, in that order; junction bases with no gene match: 14. The length of the CDR3 is 19 residues. Germline CDR1 is MNHGY and CDR2 is SAAAGT. The CDR3 DNA is TGTGCCAGCAGTTCGGGACAGCTGGGGCTGATCCCCTATAATTCACCCCTCCACTTT. This gives the protein CASSSGQLGLIPYNSPLHF.

The CDR3 loop is CSVEDRGRFEQYF. In DNA, the CDR3 is TGCAGCGTGGAGGACAGGGGGCGCTTCGAGCAGTACTTC. The chain joins TRBV29-1 to TRBJ2-7; 11 bases agree with TRBD1. The V and J ends lost 6 bases and 6 bases, in that order; junction bases with no gene match: 7. CDR1 and CDR2 from the germline V gene are SQVTM and ANQGSEA. The CDR3 totals 13 residues.

V is TRBV29-1 and J is TRBJ1-2; TRBD1 agrees at 7 bases. CDR1 is SQVTM and CDR2 is ANQGSEA in the germline V gene. This CDR3 is built from 13 residues. With 8 bases clipped from V and 7 bases from J, the junction kept 13 bases outside the gene matches. This chain's CDR3 is CSIVTGPSSGYTF. CDR3 DNA: TGCAGCATAGTGACAGGGCCCTCCAGTGGCTACACCTTC.

This sequence joins TRBV28 and TRBJ2-2, with D possibly TRBD1 on 5 matching bases. CDR1 and CDR2 from the germline V gene are MDHEN and SYDVKM. The V end was cut by 7 bases, the J end by 0 bases, with 12 bases between. The CDR3 covers 15 residues. For the CDR3, the DNA is TGTGCCAGCATGGGTGGGGCCTCGAACACCGGGGAGCTGTTTTTT. Translation gives CASMGGASNTGELFF.

This clone was found many times. The rearrangement joins TRBV1 to TRBJ2-2. TRBV1 is classified as a pseudogene. This CDR3 comprises 16 residues. The DNA of the CDR3 is TGCGCCAGCAGCCAAGGGGTGCTATCGAACACCGGGGAGCTGTTTTTT. This sequence encodes CASSQGVLSNTGELFF.

The chain combines TRBV11-3 with TRBJ2-1; 7 positions match TRBD1. Per germline, CDR1 SGHNT and CDR2 YENEEA. The V segment lost 5 bases and the J segment 7 bases; nucleotides outside the gene matches: 11. This CDR3 spans 15 amino acids. DNA for the CDR3: TGTGCCAGCAGCCTAGTTGCCGGGACAGATAATGAGCAGTTCTTC. Its translation: CASSLVAGTDNEQFF.

The V gene is TRBV23-1, the J gene TRBJ2-3; D is uncertain. TRBV23-1 is an open reading frame, and its role is uncertain. The CDR3 has 15 residues. V lost 9 bases to trimming and J lost 3 bases, with 19 bases between them. The CDR3 loop reads CARLNPKVPTDTQYF. The DNA of the CDR3 is TGCGCCAGGCTCAATCCGAAGGTGCCTACAGATACGCAGTATTTT.

V and J are TRBV10-2 and TRBJ2-1, with 11 bases lining up with TRBD1. Germline V gene data show CDR1 as WSHSY and CDR2 as SAAADI. Unmatched junction bases numbered 7, after V lost 10 bases and J lost 5 bases. The CDR3 runs 14 residues. The DNA for the CDR3 is TGCGCCACCACCGGGACAGGGGGAGACAATGAGCAGTTCTTC. Translated: CATTGTGGDNEQFF.

The table lists this clone with a few counts. This chain uses TRBV15 with TRBJ1-4, with D tentatively TRBD1 (6 bases). The ends were cut back, 6 bases at V and 0 bases at J, with 14 bases in the middle. CDR3 length: 16 amino acids. Germline V lookup: CDR1 LNHNV, CDR2 YYDKDF (reference sequence). The CDR3: CATRSTGRTTNEKLFF. In DNA, the CDR3 is TGTGCCACCAGATCAACAGGGAGGACAACTAATGAAAAACTGTTTTTT. Full variable domain (rest looked up from reference TRBV15 and TRBJ1-4): DAMVIQNPRYQVTQFGKPVTLSCSQTLNHNVMYWYQQKSSQAPKLLFHYYDKDFNNEADTPDNFQSRRPNTSFCFLDIRSPGLGDTAMYLCATRSTGRTTNEKLFFGSGTQLSVL.

CDR3 nucleotide sequence: TGTGCCAGCTGGTCTGGGGCCAACGTCCTGACTTTC. It translates to CASWSGANVLTF. The rearrangement joins TRBV10-3 to TRBJ2-6; D uncertain. The germline V gene has CDR1 ENHRY and CDR2 SYGVKD. The length of the CDR3 is 12 residues. The V end was cut by 10 bases, the J end by 1 base, with 5 bases between.

The sample holds many counts of this clone. The chain uses TRBV13 and TRBJ2-7; D not resolved. The CDR3 sequence is 15 residues long. Germline V lookup: CDR1 PRHDT, CDR2 FYEKMQ (reference sequence). V was trimmed by 1 base and J by 1 base, leaving 11 bases between them. CDR3 amino acids: CASSLEPGRSYEQYF. Here the CDR3 DNA reads TGTGCCAGCAGCTTAGAGCCAGGCAGGTCCTACGAGCAGTACTTC.

In this sample, this clone turned up a few times. The rearrangement joins TRBV11-1 to TRBJ2-5, with 7 bases that match TRBD2. From germline, CDR1 is SGHAT and CDR2 FQDESV (reference sequence). The V and J ends lost 1 base and 1 base, in that order; junction bases with no gene match: 3. The CDR3 sequence is 15 residues long. The CDR3: CASSLGRGIQETQYF. CDR3 DNA: TGTGCCAGCAGCTTAGGGCGGGGGATCCAAGAGACCCAGTACTTC.

The table lists this clone with a count of one. The V call is TRBV19, the J call TRBJ1-6; 7 bases align to TRBD1. V shed 3 bases, J shed 5 bases, and the junction held 16 bases outside the gene matches. Germline-derived CDR1 and CDR2 are LNHDA and SQIVND (reference sequence). This CDR3 is 19 amino acids long. CDR3 DNA: TGTGCCAGTAGTATTGGGACAGAGGTCGTTCACGCAAATAATTCACCCCTCCACTTT. This gives the protein CASSIGTEVVHANNSPLHF.

The chain joins TRBV11-3 to TRBJ2-5; D is uncertain. V lost 7 bases and J 2 bases, leaving 14 bases between the germline ends. CDR3 length: 14 residues. Germline V gene sequence: CDR1 SGHNT, CDR2 YENEEA. CDR3 nucleotides: TGTGCCAGCACCTCCCGGGCAGGTCAAGAGACCCAGTACTTC. This translates into CASTSRAGQETQYF.

J is TRBJ2-5 and V is TRBV28, with D tentatively TRBD1 or TRBD2 (5 bases each). The CDR3 spans 15 residues. Germline loops: CDR1 MDHEN, CDR2 SYDVKM. Trimming removed 1 base at V and 5 bases at J, with 14 bases between. CDR3 sequence: CASSLFNGAGETQYF. The CDR3 DNA sequence: TGTGCCAGCAGTTTATTCAACGGGGCCGGGGAGACCCAGTACTTC.

This clone appeared a few times. This rearrangement joins TRBV7-6 to TRBJ1-2, with a tentative D call TRBD1 (6 bases). This CDR3 has 15 residues. Germline CDR1 and CDR2: SGHVS and FNYEAQ. V was pared by 6 bases and J by 6 bases, with 20 bases between. CDR3 coding DNA: TGTGCCAGCAGTTCTAGAACTGGGACAATCCATGGCTACACCTTC. Its protein product is CASSSRTGTIHGYTF.

The chain links TRBV23-1 to TRBJ1-4, with a weak D call TRBD1 (6 bases). TRBV23-1 is an ORF, with its function uncertain. Trimming cost V 4 bases and J 0 bases, with 9 bases left between them. The CDR3 spans 15 residues. Here the CDR3 reads CASSLTGATNEKLFF. As DNA, the CDR3 is TGCGCCAGCAGTCTGACAGGAGCAACTAATGAAAAACTGTTTTTT.

The chain links TRBV28 to TRBJ2-3; D remains unclear. CDR1 and CDR2 (germline): MDHEN, SYDVKM. The CDR3 covers 13 residues. V gave up 5 bases and J gave up 4 bases, with 10 bases separating them. CDR3 in amino acids: CASSPNVADTQYF. DNA for the CDR3: TGTGCCAGCAGTCCTAATGTTGCAGATACGCAGTATTTT.

This clone was found a few times. The chain has TRBV7-6 and TRBJ1-6, with D tentatively TRBD1 (5 bases). The CDR3 has 14 amino acids. Trimming stripped 8 bases from V and 7 bases from J, with 15 bases between. CDR1 and CDR2 (germline): SGHVS, FNYEAQ. This chain's CDR3 is CASLGRGDNSPLHF. The CDR3 bases are TGTGCCAGCTTGGGAAGGGGCGACAATTCACCCCTCCACTTT.

This clone was observed a few times. The chain couples TRBV11-3 to TRBJ2-7; 7 nucleotides line up with TRBD1. J gave up 0 bases and V 5 bases, and 13 bases lay outside the gene matches. Germline CDR1 is SGHNT and CDR2 is YENEEA. The CDR3 totals 17 residues. Here the CDR3 reads CASSRLWGQSSSYEQYV. In nucleotides, the CDR3 is TGTGCCAGCAGCCGCCTCTGGGGACAGTCCAGCTCCTACGAGCAGTACGTC.